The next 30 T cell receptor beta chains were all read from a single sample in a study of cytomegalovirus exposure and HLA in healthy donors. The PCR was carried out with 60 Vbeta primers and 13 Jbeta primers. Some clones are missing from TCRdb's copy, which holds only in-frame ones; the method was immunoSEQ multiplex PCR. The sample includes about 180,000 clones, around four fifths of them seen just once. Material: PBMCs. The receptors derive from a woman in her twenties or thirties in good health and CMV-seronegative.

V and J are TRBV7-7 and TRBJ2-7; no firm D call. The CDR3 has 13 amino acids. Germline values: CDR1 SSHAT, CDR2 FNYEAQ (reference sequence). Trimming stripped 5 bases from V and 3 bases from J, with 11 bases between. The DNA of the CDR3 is TGTGCCAGCAGCGCCGGCGAGGACTACGAGCAGTACTTC. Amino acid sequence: CASSAGEDYEQYF.

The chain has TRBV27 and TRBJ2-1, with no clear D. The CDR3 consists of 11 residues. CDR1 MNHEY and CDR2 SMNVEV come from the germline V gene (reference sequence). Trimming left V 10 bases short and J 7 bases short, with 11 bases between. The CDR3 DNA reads TGTGCCATTAAGAACTTAAATGAGCAGTTCTTC. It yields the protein CAIKNLNEQFF.

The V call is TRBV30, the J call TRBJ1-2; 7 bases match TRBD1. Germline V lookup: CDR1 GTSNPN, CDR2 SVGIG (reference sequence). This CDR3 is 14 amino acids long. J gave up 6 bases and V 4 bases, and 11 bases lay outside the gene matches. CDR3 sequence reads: CAWNRDSLNHGYTF. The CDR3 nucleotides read TGTGCCTGGAACCGGGACAGTTTAAACCATGGCTACACCTTC.

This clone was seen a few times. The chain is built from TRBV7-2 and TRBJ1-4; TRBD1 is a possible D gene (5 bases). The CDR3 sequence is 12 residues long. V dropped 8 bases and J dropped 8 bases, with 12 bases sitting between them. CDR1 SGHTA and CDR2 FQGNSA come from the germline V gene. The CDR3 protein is CASRQGREKLFF. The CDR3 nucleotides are TGTGCCAGCCGCCAGGGTAGAGAAAAACTGTTTTTT.

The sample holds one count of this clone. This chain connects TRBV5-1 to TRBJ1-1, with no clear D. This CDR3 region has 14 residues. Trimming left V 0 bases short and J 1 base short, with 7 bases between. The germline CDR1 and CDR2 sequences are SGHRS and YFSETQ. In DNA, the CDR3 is TGCGCCAGCAGCTTGGACAGACCGAACACTGAAGCTTTCTTT. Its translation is CASSLDRPNTEAFF.

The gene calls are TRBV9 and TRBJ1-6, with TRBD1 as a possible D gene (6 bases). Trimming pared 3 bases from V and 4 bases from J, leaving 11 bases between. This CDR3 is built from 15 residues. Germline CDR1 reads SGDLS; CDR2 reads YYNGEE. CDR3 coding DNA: TGTGCCAGCAGCGGGAGGGGGGGATATAATTCACCCCTCCACTTT. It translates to CASSGRGGYNSPLHF.

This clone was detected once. CDR3 sequence (DNA): TGCGCCAGCAGTGATTTGCGGGGGGCCCCAGATACGCAGTATTTT. This translates into CASSDLRGAPDTQYF. The V call is TRBV10-1, the J call TRBJ2-3, with TRBD2 identical over 8 bases. V gave up 3 bases and J gave up 4 bases; unmatched junction bases: 6. CDR1 WNHNN and CDR2 SYGVQD come from the germline V gene (reference sequence). CDR3 size: 15 residues.

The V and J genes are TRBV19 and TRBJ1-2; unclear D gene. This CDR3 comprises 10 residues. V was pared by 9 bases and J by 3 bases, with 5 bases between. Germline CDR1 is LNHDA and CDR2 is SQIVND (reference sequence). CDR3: CASGDYGYTF. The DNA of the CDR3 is TGTGCCAGCGGTGACTATGGCTACACCTTC.

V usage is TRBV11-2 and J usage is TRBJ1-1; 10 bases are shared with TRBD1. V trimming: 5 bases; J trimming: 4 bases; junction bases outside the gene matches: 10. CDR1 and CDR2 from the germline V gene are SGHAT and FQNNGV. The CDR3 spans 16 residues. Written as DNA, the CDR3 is TGTGCCAGCAGCCGATCACCGGGACAGGGGCCCACTGAAGCTTTCTTT. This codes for CASSRSPGQGPTEAFF.

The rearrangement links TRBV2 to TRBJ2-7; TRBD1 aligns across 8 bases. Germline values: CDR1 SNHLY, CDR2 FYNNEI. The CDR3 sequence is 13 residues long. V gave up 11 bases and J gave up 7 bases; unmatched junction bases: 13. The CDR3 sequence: CAGRTGPSREQYF. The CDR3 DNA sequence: TGTGCCGGGAGGACAGGGCCTTCACGGGAGCAGTACTTC. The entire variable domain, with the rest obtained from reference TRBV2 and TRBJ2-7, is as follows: EPEVTQTPSHQVTQMGQEVILRCVPISNHLYFYWYRQILGQKVEFLVSFYNNEISEKSEIFDDQFSVERPDGSNFTLKIRSTKLEDSAMYFCAGRTGPSREQYFGPGTRLTVT.

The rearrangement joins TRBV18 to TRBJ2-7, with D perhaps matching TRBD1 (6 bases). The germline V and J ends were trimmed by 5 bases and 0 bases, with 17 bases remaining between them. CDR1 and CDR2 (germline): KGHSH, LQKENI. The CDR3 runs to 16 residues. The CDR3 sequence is CASSILTGGDSYEQYF. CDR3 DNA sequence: TGTGCCAGCTCAATCCTGACAGGTGGAGACTCCTACGAGCAGTACTTC.

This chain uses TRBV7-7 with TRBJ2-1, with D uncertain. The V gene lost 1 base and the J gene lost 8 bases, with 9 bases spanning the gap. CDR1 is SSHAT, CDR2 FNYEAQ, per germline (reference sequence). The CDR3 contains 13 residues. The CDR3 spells CASSLESSDEQFF. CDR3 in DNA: TGTGCCAGCAGCTTAGAGAGCAGCGATGAGCAGTTCTTC.

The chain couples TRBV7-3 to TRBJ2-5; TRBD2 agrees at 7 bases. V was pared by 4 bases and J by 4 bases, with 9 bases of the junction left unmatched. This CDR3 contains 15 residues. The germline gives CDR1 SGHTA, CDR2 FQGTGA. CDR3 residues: CASSSGWGGGETQYF. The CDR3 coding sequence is TGTGCCAGCAGCTCCGGTTGGGGGGGTGGAGAGACCCAGTACTTC.

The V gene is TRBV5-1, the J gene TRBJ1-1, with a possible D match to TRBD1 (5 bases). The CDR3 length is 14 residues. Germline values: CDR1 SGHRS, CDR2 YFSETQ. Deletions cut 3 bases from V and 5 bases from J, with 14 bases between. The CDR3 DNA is TGCGCCAGCAGCTCGGGAGACAGTAGGACTGAAGCTTTCTTT. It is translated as CASSSGDSRTEAFF.

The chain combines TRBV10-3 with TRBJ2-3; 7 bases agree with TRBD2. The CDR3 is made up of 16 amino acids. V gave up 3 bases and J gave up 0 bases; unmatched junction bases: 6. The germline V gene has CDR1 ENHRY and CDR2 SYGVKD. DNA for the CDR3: TGTGCCATCAGTGACCCTTCGGGGGGTAGCACAGATACGCAGTATTTT. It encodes CAISDPSGGSTDTQYF.

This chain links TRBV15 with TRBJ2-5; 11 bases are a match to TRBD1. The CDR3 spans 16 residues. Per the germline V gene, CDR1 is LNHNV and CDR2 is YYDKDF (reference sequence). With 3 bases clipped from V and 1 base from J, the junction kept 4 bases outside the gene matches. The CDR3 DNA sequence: TGTGCCACCAGCAGTGATGGGACAGGGGGCCAAGAGACCCAGTACTTC. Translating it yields CATSSDGTGGQETQYF. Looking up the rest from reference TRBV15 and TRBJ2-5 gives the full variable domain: DAMVIQNPRYQVTQFGKPVTLSCSQTLNHNVMYWYQQKSSQAPKLLFHYYDKDFNNEADTPDNFQSRRPNTSFCFLDIRSPGLGDTAMYLCATSSDGTGGQETQYFGPGTRLLVL.

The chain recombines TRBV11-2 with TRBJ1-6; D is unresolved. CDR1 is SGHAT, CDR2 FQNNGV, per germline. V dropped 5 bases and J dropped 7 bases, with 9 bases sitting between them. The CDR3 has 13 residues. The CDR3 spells CASSLGGNSPLHF. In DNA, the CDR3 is TGTGCCAGCAGCCTCGGAGGGAATTCACCCCTCCACTTT. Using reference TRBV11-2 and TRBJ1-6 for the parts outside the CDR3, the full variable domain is EAGVAQSPRYKIIEKRQSVAFWCNPISGHATLYWYQQILGQGPKLLIQFQNNGVVDDSQLPKDRFSAERLKGVDSTLKIQPAKLEDSAVYLCASSLGGNSPLHFGNGTRLTVT.

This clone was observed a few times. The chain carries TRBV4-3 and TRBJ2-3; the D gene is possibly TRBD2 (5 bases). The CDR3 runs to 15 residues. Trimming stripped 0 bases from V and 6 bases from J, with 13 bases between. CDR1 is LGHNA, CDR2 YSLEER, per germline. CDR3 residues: CASSQDRTLGDTQYF. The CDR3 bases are TGCGCCAGCAGCCAAGATAGGACTCTCGGGGATACGCAGTATTTT.

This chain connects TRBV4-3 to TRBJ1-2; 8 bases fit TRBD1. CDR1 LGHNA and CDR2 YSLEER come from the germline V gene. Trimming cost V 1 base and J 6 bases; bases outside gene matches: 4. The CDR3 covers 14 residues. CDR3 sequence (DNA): TGCGCCAGCAGCCAAGGACAGGGGAACGATGGCTACACCTTC. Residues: CASSQGQGNDGYTF.

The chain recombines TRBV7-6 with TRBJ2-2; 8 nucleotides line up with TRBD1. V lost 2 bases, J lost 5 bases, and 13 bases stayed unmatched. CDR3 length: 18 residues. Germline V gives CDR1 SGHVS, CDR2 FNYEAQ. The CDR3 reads CASSLRRGDRRVTGELFF. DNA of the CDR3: TGTGCCAGCAGCTTAAGGCGTGGGGACAGGAGGGTTACCGGGGAGCTGTTTTTT.

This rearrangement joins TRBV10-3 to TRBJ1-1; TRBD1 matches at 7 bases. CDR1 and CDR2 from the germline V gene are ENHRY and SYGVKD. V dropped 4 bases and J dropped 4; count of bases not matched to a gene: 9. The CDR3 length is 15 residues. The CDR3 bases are TGTGCCATCAGTGCGGGAATCAGGGGGACCACTGAAGCTTTCTTT. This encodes CAISAGIRGTTEAFF.

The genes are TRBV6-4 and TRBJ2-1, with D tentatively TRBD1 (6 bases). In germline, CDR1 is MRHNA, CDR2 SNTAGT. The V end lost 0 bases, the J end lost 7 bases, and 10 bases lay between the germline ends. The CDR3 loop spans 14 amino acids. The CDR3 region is CASSDSAGVNEQFF. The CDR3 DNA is TGTGCCAGCAGTGACTCGGCAGGGGTGAATGAGCAGTTCTTC.

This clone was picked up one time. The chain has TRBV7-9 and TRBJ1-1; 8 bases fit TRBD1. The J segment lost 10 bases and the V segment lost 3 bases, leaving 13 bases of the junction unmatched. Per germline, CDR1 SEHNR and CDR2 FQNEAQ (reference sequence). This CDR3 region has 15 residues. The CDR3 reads CASSFFTGGAFRAFF. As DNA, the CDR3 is TGTGCCAGCAGCTTCTTCACAGGGGGAGCTTTTCGAGCTTTCTTT.

The CDR3 sequence is CASSLGLTSGGPPDTQYF. The CDR3 DNA reads as TGCGCCAGCAGCTTGGGTTTGACTAGCGGGGGGCCCCCGGATACGCAGTATTTT. The gene calls are TRBV5-1 and TRBJ2-3, with 13 bases lining up with TRBD2. Germline CDR1 reads SGHRS; CDR2 reads YFSETQ. CDR3 size: 18 residues. J lost 6 bases, V lost 0 bases, and 10 bases had no gene match.

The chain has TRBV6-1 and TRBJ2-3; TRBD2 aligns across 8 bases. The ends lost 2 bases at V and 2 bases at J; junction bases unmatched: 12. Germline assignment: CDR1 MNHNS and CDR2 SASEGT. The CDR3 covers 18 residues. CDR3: CASSERPVGGGSTDTQYF. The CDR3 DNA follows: TGTGCCAGCAGTGAACGCCCCGTGGGCGGGGGGTCCACAGATACGCAGTATTTT.

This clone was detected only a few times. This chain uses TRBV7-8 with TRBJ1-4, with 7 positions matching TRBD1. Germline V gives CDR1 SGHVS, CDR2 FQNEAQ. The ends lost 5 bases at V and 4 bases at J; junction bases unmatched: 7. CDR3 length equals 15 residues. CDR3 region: CASSPQGQINEKLFF. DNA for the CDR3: TGTGCCAGCAGCCCCCAGGGACAGATTAATGAAAAACTGTTTTTT.

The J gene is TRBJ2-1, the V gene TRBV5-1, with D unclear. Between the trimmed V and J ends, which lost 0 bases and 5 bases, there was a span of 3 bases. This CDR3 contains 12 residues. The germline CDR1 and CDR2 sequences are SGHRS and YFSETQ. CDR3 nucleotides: TGCGCCAGCAGCTTGGCTCACAATGAGCAGTTCTTC. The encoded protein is CASSLAHNEQFF.

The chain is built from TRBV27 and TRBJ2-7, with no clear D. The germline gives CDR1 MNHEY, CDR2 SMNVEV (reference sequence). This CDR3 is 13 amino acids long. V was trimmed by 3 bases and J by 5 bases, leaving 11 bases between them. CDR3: CASSFAALDEQYF. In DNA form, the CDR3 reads TGTGCCAGCAGTTTTGCCGCGCTGGACGAGCAGTACTTC.

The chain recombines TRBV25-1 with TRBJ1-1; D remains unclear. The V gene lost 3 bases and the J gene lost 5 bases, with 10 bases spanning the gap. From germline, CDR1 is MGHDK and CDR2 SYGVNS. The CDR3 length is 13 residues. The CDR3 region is CASSEGGRTEAFF. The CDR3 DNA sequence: TGTGCCAGCAGTGAGGGAGGGCGTACTGAAGCTTTCTTT.

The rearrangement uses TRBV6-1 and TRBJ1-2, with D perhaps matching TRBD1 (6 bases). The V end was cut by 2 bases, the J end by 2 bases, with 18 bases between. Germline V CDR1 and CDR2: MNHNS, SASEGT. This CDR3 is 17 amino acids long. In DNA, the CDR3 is TGTGCCAGCAGTGAACCGCTCCCCCGGGACACCAACTATGGCTACACCTTC. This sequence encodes CASSEPLPRDTNYGYTF.